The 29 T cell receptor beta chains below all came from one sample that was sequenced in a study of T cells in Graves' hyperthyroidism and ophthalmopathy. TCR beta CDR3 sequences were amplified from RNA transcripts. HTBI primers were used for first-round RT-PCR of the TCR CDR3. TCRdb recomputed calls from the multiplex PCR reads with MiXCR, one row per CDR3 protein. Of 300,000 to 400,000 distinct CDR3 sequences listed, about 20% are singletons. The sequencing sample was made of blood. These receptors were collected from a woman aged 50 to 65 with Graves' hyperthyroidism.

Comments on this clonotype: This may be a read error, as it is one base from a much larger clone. CDR3 sequence: CASSLITLVAKNIQYF. CDR3 in DNA: TGTGCCAGCAGCTTAATTACACTAGTAGCGAAAAACATTCAGTACTTC. This chain uses TRBV11-2 with TRBJ2-4; a weak D match, TRBD2 (5 bases). Germline CDR1 reads SGHAT; CDR2 reads FQNNGV. The CDR3 contains 16 residues. Trimming took off 2 bases at V and 4 bases at J, with 15 bases between the two ends.

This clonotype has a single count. CDR3 residues: CASSPHQGIPFF. Here the CDR3 DNA reads TGTGCCAGCAGCCCCCATCAGGGGATTCCTTTCTTT. The chain is built from TRBV3-1 and TRBJ1-1; the D gene is possibly TRBD1 (6 bases). The germline V and J ends were trimmed by 4 bases and 12 bases, with 15 bases remaining between them. The CDR3 runs to 12 residues. Per the germline V gene, CDR1 is LGHDT and CDR2 is YNNKEL (reference sequence).

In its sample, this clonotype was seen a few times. In nucleotides, the CDR3 is TGTGCCAGCAGCCAAGACACTAGCGGGAGTTTTGAGCAGTTCTTC. Protein product: CASSQDTSGSFEQFF. The V and J genes are TRBV4-2 and TRBJ2-1, with TRBD2 matching over 11 bases. The CDR3 has 15 residues. Germline V gene lookup returns CDR1 LGHNA and CDR2 YNFKEQ. J lost 9 bases, V lost 0 bases, and 4 bases had no gene match.

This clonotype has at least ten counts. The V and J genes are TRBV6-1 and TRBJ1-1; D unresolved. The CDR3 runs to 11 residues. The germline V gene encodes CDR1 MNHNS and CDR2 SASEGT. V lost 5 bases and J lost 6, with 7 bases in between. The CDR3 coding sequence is TGTGCCAGCAGTTCGGAGGCTGAAGCTTTCTTT. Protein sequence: CASSSEAEAFF.

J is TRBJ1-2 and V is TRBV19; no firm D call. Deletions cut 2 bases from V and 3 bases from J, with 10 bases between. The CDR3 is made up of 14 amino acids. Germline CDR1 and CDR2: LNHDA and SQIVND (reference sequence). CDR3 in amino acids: CASSITRHDYGYTF. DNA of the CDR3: TGTGCCAGTAGTATAACACGGCACGACTATGGCTACACCTTC.

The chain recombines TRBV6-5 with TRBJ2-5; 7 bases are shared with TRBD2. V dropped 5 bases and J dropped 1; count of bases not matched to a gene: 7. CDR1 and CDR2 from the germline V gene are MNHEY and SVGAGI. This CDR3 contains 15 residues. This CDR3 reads CASSHGGTIQETQYF. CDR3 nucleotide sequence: TGTGCCAGCAGTCACGGGGGGACTATCCAAGAGACCCAGTACTTC.

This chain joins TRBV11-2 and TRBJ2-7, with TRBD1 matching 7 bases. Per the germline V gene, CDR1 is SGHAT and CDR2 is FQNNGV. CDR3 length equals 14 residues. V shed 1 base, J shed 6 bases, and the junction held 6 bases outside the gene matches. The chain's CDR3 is CASSLVRRGPEQYF. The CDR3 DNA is TGTGCCAGCAGCTTAGTCCGTAGGGGGCCCGAGCAGTACTTC.

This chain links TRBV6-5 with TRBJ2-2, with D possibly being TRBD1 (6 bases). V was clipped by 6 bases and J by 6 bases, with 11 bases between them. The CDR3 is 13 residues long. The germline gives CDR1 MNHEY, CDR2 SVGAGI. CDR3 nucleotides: TGTGCCAGCAGACTCGGACAGCCCGGGGAGCTGTTTTTT. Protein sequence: CASRLGQPGELFF.

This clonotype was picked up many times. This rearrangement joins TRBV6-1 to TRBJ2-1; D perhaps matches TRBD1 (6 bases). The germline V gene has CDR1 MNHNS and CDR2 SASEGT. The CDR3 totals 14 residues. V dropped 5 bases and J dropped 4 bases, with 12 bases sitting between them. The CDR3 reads CASSIQGGYNEQFF. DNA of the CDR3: TGTGCCAGCAGTATACAGGGTGGGTACAATGAGCAGTTCTTC.

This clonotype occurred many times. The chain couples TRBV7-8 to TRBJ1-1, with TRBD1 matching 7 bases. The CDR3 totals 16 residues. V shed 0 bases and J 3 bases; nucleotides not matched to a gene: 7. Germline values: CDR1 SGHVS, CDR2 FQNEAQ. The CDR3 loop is CASSLAARGGDTEAFF. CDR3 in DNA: TGTGCCAGCAGCTTAGCAGCCAGGGGGGGGGACACTGAAGCTTTCTTT. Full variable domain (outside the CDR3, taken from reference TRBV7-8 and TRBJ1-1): GAGVSQSPRYKVAKRGQDVALRCDPISGHVSLFWYQQALGQGPEFLTYFQNEAQLDKSGLPSDRFFAERPEGSVSTLKIQRTQQEDSAVYLCASSLAARGGDTEAFFGQGTRLTVV.

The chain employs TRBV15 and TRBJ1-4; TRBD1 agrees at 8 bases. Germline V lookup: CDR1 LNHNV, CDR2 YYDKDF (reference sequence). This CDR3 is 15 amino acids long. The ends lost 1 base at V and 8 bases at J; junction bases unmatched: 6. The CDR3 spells CATSRARGREEKLFF. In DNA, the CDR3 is TGTGCCACCAGCAGAGCCAGGGGGCGCGAAGAAAAACTGTTTTTT.

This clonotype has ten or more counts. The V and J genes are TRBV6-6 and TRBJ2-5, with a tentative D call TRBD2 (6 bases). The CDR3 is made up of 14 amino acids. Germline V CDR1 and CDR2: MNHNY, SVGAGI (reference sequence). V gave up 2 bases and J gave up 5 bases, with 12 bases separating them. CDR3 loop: CASSYVDGGETQYF. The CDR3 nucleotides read TGTGCCAGCAGTTACGTGGATGGGGGGGAGACCCAGTACTTC.

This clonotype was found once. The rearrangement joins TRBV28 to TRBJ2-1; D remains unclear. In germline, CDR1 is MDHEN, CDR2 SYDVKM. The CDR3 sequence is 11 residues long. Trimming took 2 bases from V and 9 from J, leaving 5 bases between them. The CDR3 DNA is TGTGCCAGCAGTTTAGAGAGTGAGCAGTTCTTC. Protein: CASSLESEQFF.

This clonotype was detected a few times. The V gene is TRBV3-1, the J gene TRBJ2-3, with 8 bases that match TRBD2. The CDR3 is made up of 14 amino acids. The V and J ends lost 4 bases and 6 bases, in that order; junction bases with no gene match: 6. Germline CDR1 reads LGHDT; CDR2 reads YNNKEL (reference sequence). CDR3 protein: CASSRGGPWDTQYF. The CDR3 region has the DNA TGTGCCAGCAGCCGCGGGGGGCCGTGGGATACGCAGTATTTT.

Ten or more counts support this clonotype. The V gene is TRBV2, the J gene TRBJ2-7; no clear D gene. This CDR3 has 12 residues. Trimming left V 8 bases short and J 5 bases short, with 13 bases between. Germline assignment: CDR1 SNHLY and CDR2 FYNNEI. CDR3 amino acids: CASDDNIDEQYF. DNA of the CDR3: TGTGCCAGCGATGACAATATCGACGAGCAGTACTTC. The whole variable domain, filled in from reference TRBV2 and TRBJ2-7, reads EPEVTQTPSHQVTQMGQEVILRCVPISNHLYFYWYRQILGQKVEFLVSFYNNEISEKSEIFDDQFSVERPDGSNFTLKIRSTKLEDSAMYFCASDDNIDEQYFGPGTRLTVT.

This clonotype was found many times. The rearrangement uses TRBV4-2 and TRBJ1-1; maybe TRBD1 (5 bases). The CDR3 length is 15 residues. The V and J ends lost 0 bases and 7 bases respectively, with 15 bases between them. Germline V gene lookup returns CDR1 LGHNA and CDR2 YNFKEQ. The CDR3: CASSQETGNHNEAFF. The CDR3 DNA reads TGTGCCAGCAGCCAAGAAACAGGCAACCATAATGAAGCTTTCTTT.

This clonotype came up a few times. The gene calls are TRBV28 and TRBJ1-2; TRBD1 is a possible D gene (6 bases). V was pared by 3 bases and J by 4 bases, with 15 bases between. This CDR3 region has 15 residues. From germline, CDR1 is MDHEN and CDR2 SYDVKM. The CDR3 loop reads CASSFHGTLSYGYTF. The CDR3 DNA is TGTGCCAGCAGTTTCCACGGGACACTATCCTATGGCTACACCTTC.

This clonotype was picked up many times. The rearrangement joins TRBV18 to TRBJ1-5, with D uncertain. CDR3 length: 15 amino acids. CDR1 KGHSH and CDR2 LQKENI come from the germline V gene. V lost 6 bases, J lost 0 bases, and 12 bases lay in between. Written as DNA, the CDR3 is TGTGCCAGCTCCTTGGGTCCAGATAGCAATCAGCCCCAGCATTTT. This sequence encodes CASSLGPDSNQPQHF.

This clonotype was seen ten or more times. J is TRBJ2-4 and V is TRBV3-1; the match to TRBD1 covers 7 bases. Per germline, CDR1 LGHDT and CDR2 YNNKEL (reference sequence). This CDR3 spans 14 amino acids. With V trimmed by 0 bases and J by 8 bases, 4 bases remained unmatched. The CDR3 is CASSQDITGDIQYF. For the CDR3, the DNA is TGTGCCAGCAGCCAAGATATCACAGGGGACATTCAGTACTTC.

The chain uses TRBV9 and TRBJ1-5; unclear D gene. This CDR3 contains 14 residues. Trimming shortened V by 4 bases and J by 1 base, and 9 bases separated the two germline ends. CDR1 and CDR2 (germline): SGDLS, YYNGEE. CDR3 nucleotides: TGTGCCAGCAGCAAGGGAAACAGCAATCAGCCCCAGCATTTT. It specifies CASSKGNSNQPQHF.

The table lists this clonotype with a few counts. The CDR3 nucleotides read TGTGCCAGCAGCCCGAGGGCACATTGGGGACAGCCCCAGCATTTT. Its translation: CASSPRAHWGQPQHF. This sequence joins TRBV27 and TRBJ1-5, with D unclear. Germline V gene sequence: CDR1 MNHEY, CDR2 SMNVEV (reference sequence). The CDR3 is 15 amino acids. V gave up 6 bases and J gave up 7 bases, with 19 bases separating them.

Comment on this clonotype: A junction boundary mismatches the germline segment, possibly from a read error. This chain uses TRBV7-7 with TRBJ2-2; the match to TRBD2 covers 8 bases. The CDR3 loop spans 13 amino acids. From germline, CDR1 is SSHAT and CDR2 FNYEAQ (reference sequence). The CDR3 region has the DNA TGTGCTAGCACGGGACTAGTTAGCGGGGAGCTGTTTTTT. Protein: CASTGLVSGELFF.

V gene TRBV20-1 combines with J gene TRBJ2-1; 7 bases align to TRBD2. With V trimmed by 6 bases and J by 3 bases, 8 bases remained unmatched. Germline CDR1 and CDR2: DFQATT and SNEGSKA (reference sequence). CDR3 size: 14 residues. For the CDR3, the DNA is TGCAGTGCCCCTCCTAGCGGTTACTACAATGAGCAGTTCTTC. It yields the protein CSAPPSGYYNEQFF.

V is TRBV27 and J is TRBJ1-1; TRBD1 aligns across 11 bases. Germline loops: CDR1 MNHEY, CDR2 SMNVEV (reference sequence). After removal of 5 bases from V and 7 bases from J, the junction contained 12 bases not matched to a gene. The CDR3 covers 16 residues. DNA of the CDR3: TGTGCCAGCAGTCCAGGACAGGGGGCGTGGGGGGGTGAAGCTTTCTTT. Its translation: CASSPGQGAWGGEAFF.

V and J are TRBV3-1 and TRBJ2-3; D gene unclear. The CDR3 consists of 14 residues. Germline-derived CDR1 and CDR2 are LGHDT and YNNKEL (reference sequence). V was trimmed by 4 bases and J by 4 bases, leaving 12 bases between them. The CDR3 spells CASSPLRAADTQYF. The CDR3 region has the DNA TGTGCCAGCAGCCCCCTCCGGGCGGCAGATACGCAGTATTTT.

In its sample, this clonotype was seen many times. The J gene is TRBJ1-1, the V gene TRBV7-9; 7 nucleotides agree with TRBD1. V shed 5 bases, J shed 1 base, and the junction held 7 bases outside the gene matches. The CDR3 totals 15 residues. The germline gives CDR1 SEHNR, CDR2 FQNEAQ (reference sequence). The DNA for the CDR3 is TGTGCCAGCAGCCCGCCGGACAGGAGGAACACTGAAGCTTTCTTT. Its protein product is CASSPPDRRNTEAFF.

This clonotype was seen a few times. The CDR3 sequence is CASSLSPPGGNGELFF. DNA for the CDR3: TGTGCCAGCAGCTTAAGCCCCCCAGGGGGCAACGGGGAGCTGTTTTTT. This rearrangement joins TRBV11-1 to TRBJ2-2; 8 bases are a match to TRBD1. The CDR3 sequence is 16 residues long. The V segment lost 2 bases and the J segment 7 bases; nucleotides outside the gene matches: 9. The germline V gene has CDR1 SGHAT and CDR2 FQDESV (reference sequence). Supplemented by reference TRBV11-1 and TRBJ2-2, the full variable domain reads EAEVAQSPRYKITEKSQAVAFWCDPISGHATLYWYRQILGQGPELLVQFQDESVVDDSQLPKDRFSAERLKGVDSTLKIQPAELGDSAMYLCASSLSPPGGNGELFFGEGSRLTVL.

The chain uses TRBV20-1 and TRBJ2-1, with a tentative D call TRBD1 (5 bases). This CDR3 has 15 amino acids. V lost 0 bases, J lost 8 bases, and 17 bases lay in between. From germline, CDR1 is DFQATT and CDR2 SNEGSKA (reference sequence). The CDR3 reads CSARDHGLGVDEQFF. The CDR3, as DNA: TGCAGTGCTAGAGATCACGGATTAGGGGTCGATGAGCAGTTCTTC.

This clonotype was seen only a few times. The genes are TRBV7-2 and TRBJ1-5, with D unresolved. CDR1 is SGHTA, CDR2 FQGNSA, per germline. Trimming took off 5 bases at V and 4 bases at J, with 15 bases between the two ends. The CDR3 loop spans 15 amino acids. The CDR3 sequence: CASSTAPASNQPQHF. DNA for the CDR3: TGTGCCAGCAGCACCGCTCCGGCAAGTAATCAGCCCCAGCATTTT.